This TCR beta chain is from a study of T-cell memory formation after mild COVID-19. Across the whole study: The two donors had largely donor-specific TCR clusters.

Barcoded TCR alpha and TCR beta cDNA libraries with UMIs came from 5'RACE using constant-segment primers. TCRdb independently ran MiXCR on the 5' RACE reads; one entry per CDR3 protein. This sample carries roughly 480,000 distinct CDR3 sequences, roughly 23% of them seen once, and the ten largest clones take around an eighth. Study-level results: Those CD4+ clones that contracted were mainly in CM and EM (CD8+ ones in EMRA). Clones that contracted from day 15 to 85 had balanced CD4/CD8; later expanders were CD4+ biased.

The V end was cut by 4 bases, the J end by 7 bases, with 14 bases between. Germline assignment: CDR1 SGHDT and CDR2 YYEEEE. The CDR3 totals 14 residues. As concerns this clonotype: The antigen remains unidentified.

This TCR derives from an adult woman who had mild COVID-19 (a few samples of this study predate the infection). Cell type and time point are not known. The sample was PBMCs or a T cell subset sorted from them (not recorded which). The chain couples TRBV5-6 to TRBJ2-2, with D possibly matching TRBD2 (6 bases). The CDR3, as DNA: TGTGCCAGCAGCCGTAGCGGATGGGGCGGGGAGCTGTTTTTT. Translation gives CASSRSGWGGELFF.